The sequence of this TCR beta chain was determined in a study of identical twins. This clonotype was seen a few times. As yet, its antigen is unknown. The trim removed 0 bases at V and 3 bases at J, leaving 10 bases unmatched. CDR3 length equals 17 residues. The germline gives CDR1 SGHTA, CDR2 FQGNSA. General study results and limits: A cross-sectional statistical analysis, not follow-up of the same donors, supported the conclusions. The presence of invariant MAIT and iNKT cells could partly confound analyses of zero-insertion sequences. With beta out-of-frame sequences, excess sharing by twins was weaker.

A universal primer site was created by template switching, with the cDNA bearing unique molecular identifiers. One entry per CDR3 protein results from TCRdb running MiXCR on the 5' RACE reads. The data contain around 450,000 distinct CDR3 sequences, 12% to 15% of them singletons. This sample also appeared in a second study, on yellow fever vaccine responses in identical twins.

The genes are TRBV7-2 and TRBJ2-7, with TRBD2 matching over 8 bases. The sample consisted of CD4+ T cells sorted from blood. This TCR came from a woman aged 18-29 years in good health. The CDR3 region is CASSLAASGLTLYEQYF. Here the CDR3 DNA reads TGTGCCAGCAGCTTAGCGGCTAGCGGGTTGACCCTCTACGAGCAGTACTTC.